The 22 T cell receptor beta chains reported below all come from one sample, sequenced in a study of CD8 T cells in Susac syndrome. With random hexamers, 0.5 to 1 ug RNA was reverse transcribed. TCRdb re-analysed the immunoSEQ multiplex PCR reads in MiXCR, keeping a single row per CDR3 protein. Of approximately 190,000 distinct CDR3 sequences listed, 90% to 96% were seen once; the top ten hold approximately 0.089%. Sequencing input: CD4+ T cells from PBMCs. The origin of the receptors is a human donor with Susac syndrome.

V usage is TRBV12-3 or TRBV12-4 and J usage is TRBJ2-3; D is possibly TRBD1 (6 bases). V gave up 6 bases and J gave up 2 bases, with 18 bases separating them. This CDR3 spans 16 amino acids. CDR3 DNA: TGTGCCAGCAGGTTATCTCAGACAGGCCTCACAGATACGCAGTATTTT. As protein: CASRLSQTGLTDTQYF.

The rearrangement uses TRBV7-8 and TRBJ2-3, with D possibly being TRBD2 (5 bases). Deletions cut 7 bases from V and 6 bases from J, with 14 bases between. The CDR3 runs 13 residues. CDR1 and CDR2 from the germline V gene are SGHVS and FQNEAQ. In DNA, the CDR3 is TGTGCCAGCACCCAAGGAGGAAGGGATACGCAGTATTTT. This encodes CASTQGGRDTQYF.

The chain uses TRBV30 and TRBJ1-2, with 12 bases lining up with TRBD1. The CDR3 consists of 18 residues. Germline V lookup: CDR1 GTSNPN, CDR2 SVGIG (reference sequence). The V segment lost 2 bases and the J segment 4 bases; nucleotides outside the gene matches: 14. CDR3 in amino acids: CAWSRTGTGGVDVYGYTF. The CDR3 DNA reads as TGTGCCTGGAGTAGAACCGGGACAGGGGGCGTAGACGTCTATGGCTACACCTTC.

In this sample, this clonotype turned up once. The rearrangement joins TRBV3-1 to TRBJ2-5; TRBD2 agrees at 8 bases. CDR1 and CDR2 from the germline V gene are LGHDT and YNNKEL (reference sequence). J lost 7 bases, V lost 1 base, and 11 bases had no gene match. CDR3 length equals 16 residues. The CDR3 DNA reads TGTGCCAGCAGCCAAGGGGGTAGCGGGGCCTCAGGGACCCAGTACTTC. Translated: CASSQGGSGASGTQYF.

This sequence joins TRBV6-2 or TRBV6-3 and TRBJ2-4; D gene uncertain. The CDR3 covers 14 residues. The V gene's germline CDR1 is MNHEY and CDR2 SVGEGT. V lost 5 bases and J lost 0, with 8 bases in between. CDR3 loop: CASSDTLAKNIQYF. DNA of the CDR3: TGTGCCAGCAGTGACACCTTAGCCAAAAACATTCAGTACTTC.

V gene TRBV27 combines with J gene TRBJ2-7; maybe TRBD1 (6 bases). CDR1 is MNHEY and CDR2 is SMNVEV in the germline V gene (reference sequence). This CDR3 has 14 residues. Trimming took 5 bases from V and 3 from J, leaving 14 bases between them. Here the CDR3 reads CASSNRDQGYEQYF. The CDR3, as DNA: TGTGCCAGCAGTAACAGGGACCAGGGCTACGAGCAGTACTTC.

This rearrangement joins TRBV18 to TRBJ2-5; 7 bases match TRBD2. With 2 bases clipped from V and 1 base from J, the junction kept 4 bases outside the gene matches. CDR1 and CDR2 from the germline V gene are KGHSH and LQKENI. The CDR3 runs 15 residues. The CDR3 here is CASSPVAGVQETQYF. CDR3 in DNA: TGTGCCAGCTCACCAGTCGCGGGGGTCCAAGAGACCCAGTACTTC.

The CDR3 DNA reads as TGCAGCCTCGTGGGACCACTAGCGACAGATACGCAGTATTTT. It translates to CSLVGPLATDTQYF. J is TRBJ2-3 and V is TRBV20-1; the match to TRBD2 covers 7 bases. Per germline, CDR1 DFQATT and CDR2 SNEGSKA (reference sequence). This CDR3 is 14 amino acids long.

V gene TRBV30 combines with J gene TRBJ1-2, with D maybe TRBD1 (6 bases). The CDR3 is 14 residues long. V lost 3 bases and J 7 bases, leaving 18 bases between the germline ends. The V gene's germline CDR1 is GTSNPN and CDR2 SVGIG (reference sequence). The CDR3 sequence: CAWSVQLGAGGYTF. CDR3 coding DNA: TGTGCCTGGAGCGTCCAGTTGGGGGCTGGTGGCTACACCTTC.

The CDR3 loop is CASSVGPGERAGSTDTQYF. The CDR3 DNA follows: TGTGCCAGCAGCGTAGGTCCAGGGGAACGAGCGGGGAGCACAGATACGCAGTATTTT. V and J are TRBV9 and TRBJ2-3; D is perhaps TRBD2 (7 bases). This CDR3 comprises 19 residues. From germline, CDR1 is SGDLS and CDR2 YYNGEE. Deletions cut 0 bases from V and 0 bases from J, with 20 bases between. Full variable domain (outside the CDR3, taken from reference TRBV9 and TRBJ2-3): DSGVTQTPKHLITATGQRVTLRCSPRSGDLSVYWYQQSLDQGLQFLIQYYNGEERAKGNILERFSAQQFPDLHSELNLSSLELGDSALYFCASSVGPGERAGSTDTQYFGPGTRLTVL.

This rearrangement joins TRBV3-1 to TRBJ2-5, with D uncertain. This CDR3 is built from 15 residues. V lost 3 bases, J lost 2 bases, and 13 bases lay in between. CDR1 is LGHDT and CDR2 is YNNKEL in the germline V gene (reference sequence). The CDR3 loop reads CASSHPVSAQETQYF. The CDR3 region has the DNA TGTGCCAGCAGCCACCCGGTATCAGCACAAGAGACCCAGTACTTC.

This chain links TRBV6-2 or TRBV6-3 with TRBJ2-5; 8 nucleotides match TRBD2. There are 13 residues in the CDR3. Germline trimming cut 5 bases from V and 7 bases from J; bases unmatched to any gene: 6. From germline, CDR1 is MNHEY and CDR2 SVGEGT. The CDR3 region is CASSPTSVGTQYF. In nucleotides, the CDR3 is TGTGCCAGCAGTCCGACTAGCGTAGGGACCCAGTACTTC.

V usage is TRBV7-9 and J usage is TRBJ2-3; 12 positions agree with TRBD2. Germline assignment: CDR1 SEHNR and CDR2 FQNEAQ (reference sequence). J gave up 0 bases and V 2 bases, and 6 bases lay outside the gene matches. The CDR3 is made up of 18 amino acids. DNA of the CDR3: TGTGCCAGCAGCTTACTACTAGCGGGGGGAACTAGCACAGATACGCAGTATTTT. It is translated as CASSLLLAGGTSTDTQYF.

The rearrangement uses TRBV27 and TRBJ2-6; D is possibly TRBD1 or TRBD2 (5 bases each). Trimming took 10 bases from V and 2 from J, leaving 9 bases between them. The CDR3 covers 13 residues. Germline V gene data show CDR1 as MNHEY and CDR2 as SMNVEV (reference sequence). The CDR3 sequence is CAIRGAGANVLTF. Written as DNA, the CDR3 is TGTGCCATCCGAGGGGCTGGGGCCAACGTCCTGACTTTC.

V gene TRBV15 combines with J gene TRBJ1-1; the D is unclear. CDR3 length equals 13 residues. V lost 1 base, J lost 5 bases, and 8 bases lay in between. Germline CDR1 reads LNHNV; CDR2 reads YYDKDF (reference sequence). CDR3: CATSRVGWTEAFF. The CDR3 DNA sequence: TGTGCCACCAGCAGAGTCGGGTGGACTGAAGCTTTCTTT.

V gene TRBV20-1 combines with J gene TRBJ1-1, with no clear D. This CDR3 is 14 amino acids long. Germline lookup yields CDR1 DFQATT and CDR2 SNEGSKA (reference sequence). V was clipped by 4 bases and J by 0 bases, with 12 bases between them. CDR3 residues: CSAMVAPLNTEAFF. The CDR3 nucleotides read TGCAGTGCTATGGTTGCACCTTTGAACACTGAAGCTTTCTTT.

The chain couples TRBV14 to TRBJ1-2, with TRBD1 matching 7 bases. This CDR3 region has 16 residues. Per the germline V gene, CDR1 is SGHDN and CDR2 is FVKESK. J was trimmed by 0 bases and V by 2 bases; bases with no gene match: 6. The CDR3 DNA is TGTGCCAGCAGCCAATTTACAGGGGTCTCTAACTATGGCTACACCTTC. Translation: CASSQFTGVSNYGYTF.

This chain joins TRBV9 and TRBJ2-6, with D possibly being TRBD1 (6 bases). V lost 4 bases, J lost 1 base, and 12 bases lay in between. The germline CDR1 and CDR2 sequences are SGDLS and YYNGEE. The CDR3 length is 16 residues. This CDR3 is CASSSYRVSGANVLTF. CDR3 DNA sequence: TGTGCCAGCAGCTCCTACAGGGTTTCTGGGGCCAACGTCCTGACTTTC.

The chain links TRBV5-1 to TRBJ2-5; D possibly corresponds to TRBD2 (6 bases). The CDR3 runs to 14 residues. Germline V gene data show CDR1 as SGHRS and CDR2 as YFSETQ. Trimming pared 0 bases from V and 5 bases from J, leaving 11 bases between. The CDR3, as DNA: TGCGCCAGCAGCTTGGAACCGGGGGACGAGACCCAGTACTTC. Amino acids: CASSLEPGDETQYF.

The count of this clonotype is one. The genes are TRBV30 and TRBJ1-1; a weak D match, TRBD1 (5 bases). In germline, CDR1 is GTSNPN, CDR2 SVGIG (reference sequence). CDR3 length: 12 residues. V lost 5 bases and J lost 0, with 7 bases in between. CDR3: CAWYRMNTEAFF. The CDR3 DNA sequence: TGTGCCTGGTACAGGATGAACACTGAAGCTTTCTTT.

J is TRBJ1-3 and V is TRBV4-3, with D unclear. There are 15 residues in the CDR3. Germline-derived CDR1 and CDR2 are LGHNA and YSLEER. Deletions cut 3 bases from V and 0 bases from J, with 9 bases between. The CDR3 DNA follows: TGCGCCAGCAGCCAGGAACAGAGCTCTGGAAACACCATATATTTT. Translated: CASSQEQSSGNTIYF.

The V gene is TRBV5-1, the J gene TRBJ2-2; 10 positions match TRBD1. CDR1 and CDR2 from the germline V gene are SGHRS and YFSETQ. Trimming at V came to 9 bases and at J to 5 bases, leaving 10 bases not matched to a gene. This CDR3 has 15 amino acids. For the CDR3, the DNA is TGCGCCACCTCAACGTCGGGACAGGGGACCGGGGAGCTGTTTTTT. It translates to CATSTSGQGTGELFF.